This T cell receptor beta chain was profiled in a study of Ad26.COV2.S vaccination and SARS-CoV-2 variants. About the study: Each vaccinee took Ad26.COV2.S intramuscularly, once or twice 56 days apart.

Profiling relied on immunoSEQ multiplex PCR, and the TCRdb table lists in-frame clones only, not all of them. The repertoire holds about 480,000 clones, with roughly 85% as singletons. This clone showed up many times. Treatment denoted: approximately 18 received Ad26.COV2.S at low or high dose, single or two shots; about 5 received placebo; per-sample allocation not given. The study sampled participants on day 63 after the first vaccine or placebo injection. The receptor was isolated from a person between 18 and 65 years old who received the Ad26.COV2.S COVID-19 vaccine or a placebo. The sample here was peripheral blood, taken in a trial of Ad26.COV2.S vaccine versus placebo.

Here the CDR3 DNA reads TGTGCCAGCAGCGAGGGGAACACCGGGGAGCTGTTTTTT. Amino acids: CASSEGNTGELFF. The rearrangement uses TRBV11-3 and TRBJ2-2, with D possibly being TRBD2 (5 bases). This CDR3 contains 13 residues. V lost 5 bases and J 1 base, leaving 5 bases between the germline ends. Germline loops: CDR1 SGHNT, CDR2 YENEEA.